This entry describes one TCR beta chain. Antigen: not known. Isolation of PBMCs was performed using 9 to 10 ml of fresh peripheral blood. The CDR3 is 14 amino acids. Trimming removed 4 bases from V and 3 bases from J; junction bases left unmatched: 3. CDR1 is MGHDK, CDR2 SYGVNS, per germline. The sample originates from a study of Graves' ophthalmopathy and Graves' hyperthyroidism. The study, taken as a whole, reports: In blood appeared most of the expanded thyroid clonotypes whose frequency exceeded 0.001.

Amplification from RNA transcripts yielded the TCR beta CDR3 regions. The library came from an HTBI-primed first-round RT-PCR and a second-round multiplex PCR. TCRdb re-analysed the multiplex PCR reads in MiXCR, keeping a single row per CDR3 protein. The data show about 700,000 distinct CDR3 sequences, roughly 39% seen once. The rearrangement joins TRBV25-1 to TRBJ1-2; 9 nucleotides agree with TRBD1. The specimen was peripheral blood. The source of this sequence is an adult man with Graves' ophthalmopathy. The CDR3 region is CASSAQGADYGYTF. CDR3 DNA: TGTGCCAGCAGTGCACAGGGGGCGGACTATGGCTACACCTTC.